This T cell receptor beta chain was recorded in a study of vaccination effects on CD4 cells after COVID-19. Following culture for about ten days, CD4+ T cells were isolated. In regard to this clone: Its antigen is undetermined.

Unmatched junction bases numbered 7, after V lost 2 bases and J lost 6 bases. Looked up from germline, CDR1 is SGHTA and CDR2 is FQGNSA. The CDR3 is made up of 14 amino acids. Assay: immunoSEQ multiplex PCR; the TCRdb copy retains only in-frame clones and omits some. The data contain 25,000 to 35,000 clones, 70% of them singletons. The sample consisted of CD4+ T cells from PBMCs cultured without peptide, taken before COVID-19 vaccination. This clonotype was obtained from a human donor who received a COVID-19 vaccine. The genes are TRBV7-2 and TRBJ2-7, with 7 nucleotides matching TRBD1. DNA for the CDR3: TGTGCCAGCAGCTTATCACAGGGGCAACGCGAGCAGTACTTC. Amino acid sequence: CASSLSQGQREQYF.